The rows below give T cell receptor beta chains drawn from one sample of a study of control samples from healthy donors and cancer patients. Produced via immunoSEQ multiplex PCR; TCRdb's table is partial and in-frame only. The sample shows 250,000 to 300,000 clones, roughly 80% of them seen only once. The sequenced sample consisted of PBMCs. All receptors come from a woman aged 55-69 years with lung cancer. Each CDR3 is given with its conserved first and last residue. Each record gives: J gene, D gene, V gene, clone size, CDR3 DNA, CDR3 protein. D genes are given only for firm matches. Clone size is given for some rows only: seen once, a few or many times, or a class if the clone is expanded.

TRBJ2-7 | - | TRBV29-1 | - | TGCAGCGTCCGGACGTACGAGCAGTACTTC | CSVRTYEQYF
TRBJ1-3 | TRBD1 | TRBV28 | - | TGTGCCAGCAGTCCCTCACAGGGGGAAGCTGGAAACACCATATATTTT | CASSPSQGEAGNTIYF
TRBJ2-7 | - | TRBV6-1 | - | TGTGCCAGCAGTGAATTCTCTGGGGGTTGGAACGAGCAGTACTTC | CASSEFSGGWNEQYF
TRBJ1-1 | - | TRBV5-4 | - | TGTGCCAGCAGCGACGAAACGACGTTGAACACTGAAGCTTTCTTT | CASSDETTLNTEAFF
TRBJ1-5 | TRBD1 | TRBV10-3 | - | TGTGCCATAGGACAGGCCAATCAGCCCCAGCATTTT | CAIGQANQPQHF
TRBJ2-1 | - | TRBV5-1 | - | TGCGCCAGCAGCTTGGCCGGCTATGAGCAGTTCTTC | CASSLAGYEQFF
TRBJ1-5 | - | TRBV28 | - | TGTGCCAGCAGACGGGACCCAAATCAGCCCCAGCATTTT | CASRRDPNQPQHF
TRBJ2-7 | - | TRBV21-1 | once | TGTGCCAGCAGCAAATCACTGGGGTTATACGAGCAGTACTTC | CASSKSLGLYEQYF
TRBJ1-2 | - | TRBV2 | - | TGTGCCACCCCATCGGGGGCCCCTGGCTACACCTTC | CATPSGAPGYTF
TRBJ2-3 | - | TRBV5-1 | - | TGCGCCAGCAGCTTGGCACCTGGGGCGGGGAACACAGATACGCAGTATTTT | CASSLAPGAGNTDTQYF
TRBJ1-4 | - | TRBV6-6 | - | TGTGCCAGCAGTTACCCACAGCTTAATGAAAAACTGTTTTTT | CASSYPQLNEKLFF
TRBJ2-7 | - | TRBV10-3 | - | TGTGCCATCAGTGGGGGGGCCTACAACTACGAGCAGTACTTC | CAISGGAYNYEQYF
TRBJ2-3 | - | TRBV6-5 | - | TGTGCCAGCAGTTCGCCAGGGTCAGATACGCAGTATTTT | CASSSPGSDTQYF
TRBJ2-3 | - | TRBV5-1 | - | TGCGCCAGCAGCCCAGGACAGACAGATACGCAGTATTTT | CASSPGQTDTQYF
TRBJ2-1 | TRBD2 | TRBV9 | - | TGTGCCAGCAGCGTACTACTAGCGGGGCTCGGGGAGCAGTTCTTC | CASSVLLAGLGEQFF
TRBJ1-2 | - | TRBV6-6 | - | TGTGCCAGCAGACCGGCGGGGGCATTGGGCTATGGCTACACCTTC | CASRPAGALGYGYTF
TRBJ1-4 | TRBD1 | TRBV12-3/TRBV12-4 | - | TGTGCCAGCAGTAGGGACAGGTTTGAAAAACTGTTTTTT | CASSRDRFEKLFF
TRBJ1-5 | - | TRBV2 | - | TGTGCCAGCAGGGGACCCCAGGGGTATAGCAATCAGCCCCAGCATTTT | CASRGPQGYSNQPQHF
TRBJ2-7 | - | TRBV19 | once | TGTGCCAGCTACAGGTGGTTAACCTACGAGCAGTACTTC | CASYRWLTYEQYF
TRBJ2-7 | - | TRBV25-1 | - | TGTGCCAGCAGTGTGCGGGGCGAGCAGTACTTC | CASSVRGEQYF
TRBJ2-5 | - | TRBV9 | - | TGTGCCAGCAGGGGAGCTTCAGAGACCCAGTACTTC | CASRGASETQYF
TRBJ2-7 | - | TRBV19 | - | TGTGCCAGTAGTCCCGGACCGCGCTACGAGCAGTACTTC | CASSPGPRYEQYF
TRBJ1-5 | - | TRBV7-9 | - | TGTGCCAGCAGCTTAGGTATAGGTCACAATCAGCCCCAGCATTTT | CASSLGIGHNQPQHF
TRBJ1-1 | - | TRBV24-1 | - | TGTGCCACCAGTGTAGGGTCTGAAGCTTTCTTT | CATSVGSEAFF
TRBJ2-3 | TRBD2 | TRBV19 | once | TGTGCCAGTAGTATATCCAGCGGGGGGGCAGCAGATACGCAGTATTTT | CASSISSGGAADTQYF
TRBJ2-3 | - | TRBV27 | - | TGTGCCAGCAGTTTAACGGGGTGGGCAGATACGCAGTATTTT | CASSLTGWADTQYF
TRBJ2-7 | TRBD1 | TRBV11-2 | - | TGTGCCAGCAGCCGCGTGCGGACAGGGTACGAGCAGTACTTC | CASSRVRTGYEQYF
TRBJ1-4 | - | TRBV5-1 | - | TGCGCCAGCAGCTTGGGCTCGGATAATGAAAAACTGTTTTTT | CASSLGSDNEKLFF
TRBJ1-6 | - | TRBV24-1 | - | TGTGCCACCAGTGACCCTGGACACCTACCCAGCTCCTATAATTCACCCCTCCACTTT | CATSDPGHLPSSYNSPLHF
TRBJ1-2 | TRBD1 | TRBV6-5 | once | TGTGCCAGCAGCCAAGGGGCAGGGGGTAACTATGGCTACACCTTC | CASSQGAGGNYGYTF
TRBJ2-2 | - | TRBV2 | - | TGTGCCAGCAGTGCACAAGGAGATACCGGGGAGCTGTTTTTT | CASSAQGDTGELFF
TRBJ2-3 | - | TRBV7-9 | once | TGTGCCAGCAGCTTCACAAGGGCGGAAGATACGCAGTATTTT | CASSFTRAEDTQYF
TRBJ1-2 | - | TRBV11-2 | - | TGTGCCAGCAGCTTAGAGGCCGGCGTCAACTATGGCTACACCTTC | CASSLEAGVNYGYTF
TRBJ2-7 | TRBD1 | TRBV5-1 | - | TGCGCCAGCAGCTTGGAAAAGGGGGCCAACTACGAGCAGTACTTC | CASSLEKGANYEQYF
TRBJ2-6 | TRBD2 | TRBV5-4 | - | TGTGCCAGCAGCACCGGGACTAGATCTTCTCTTGGGGCCAACGTCCTGACTTTC | CASSTGTRSSLGANVLTF
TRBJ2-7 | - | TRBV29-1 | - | TGCAGCGCCCGGGGACGTTTTGGCTCCTACGAGCAGTACTTC | CSARGRFGSYEQYF
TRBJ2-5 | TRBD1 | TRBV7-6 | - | TGTGCCAGCAGCTCAGGACAGGGCCCCCAAGAGACCCAGTACTTC | CASSSGQGPQETQYF
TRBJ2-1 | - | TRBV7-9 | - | TGTGCCAGCAGCTTGGCAGGGTCGTACAATGAGCAGTTCTTC | CASSLAGSYNEQFF
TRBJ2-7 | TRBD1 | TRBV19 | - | TGTGCCAGTAGTGGGGCAGGGGACAGCTCCTACGAGCAGTACTTC | CASSGAGDSSYEQYF
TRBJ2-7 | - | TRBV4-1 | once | TGCGCCAGCAGCCAAGATCCGAGACAGAACAACTACGAGCAGTACTTC | CASSQDPRQNNYEQYF